The rows below give T cell receptor beta chains drawn from one sample of a study of cytomegalovirus exposure and HLA in healthy donors. Libraries were prepared by immunoSEQ multiplex PCR; TCRdb keeps only in-frame clonotypes and omits some of them. The table shows approximately 200,000 clones, with 84% occurring only once. The sample was PBMCs. Receptors originate from a boy younger than 18 in good health and CMV-seronegative. Each CDR3 is given with its conserved first and last residue. The order of the fields is CDR3 protein, CDR3 DNA, D gene, V gene, J gene, clone size. The D gene is left open where the match is weak. Clone size appears in some rows only: once, few, many, or a class for an expanded clone.

CDR3: CASSSPSGTSGPYNEQFF
DNA: TGTGCCAGCAGTTCCCCCTCCGGGACTAGCGGCCCCTACAATGAGCAGTTCTTC
D: TRBD2
V: TRBV27
J: TRBJ2-1
size: -

CDR3: CASSPDGTPDFSGANVLTF
DNA: TGCGCCAGCAGTCCCGACGGGACACCAGATTTCTCTGGGGCCAACGTCCTGACTTTC
D: -
V: TRBV5-1
J: TRBJ2-6
size: once

CDR3: CASSQAGKNEQYF
DNA: TGCGCCAGCAGCCAAGCAGGGAAGAACGAGCAGTACTTC
D: -
V: TRBV4-1
J: TRBJ2-7
size: few

CDR3: CAWSDKGASNQPQHF
DNA: TGTGCCTGGAGTGACAAGGGGGCGAGCAATCAGCCCCAGCATTTT
D: TRBD1
V: TRBV30
J: TRBJ1-5
size: -

CDR3: CASTYGRDYGYTF
DNA: TGTGCCAGCACCTATGGCAGGGACTATGGCTACACCTTC
D: -
V: TRBV28
J: TRBJ1-2
size: -

CDR3: CASSEGASSYEQYF
DNA: TGTGCCAGCAGTGAGGGGGCAAGCTCCTACGAGCAGTACTTC
D: -
V: TRBV6-4
J: TRBJ2-7
size: -

CDR3: CASSILQGMREKLFF
DNA: TGTGCCAGCAGCATCCTACAGGGTATGAGGGAAAAACTGTTTTTT
D: -
V: TRBV6-1
J: TRBJ1-4
size: few

CDR3: CASSTTGRGYTF
DNA: TGTGCCAGTAGTACGACAGGGCGTGGCTACACCTTC
D: TRBD1
V: TRBV19
J: TRBJ1-2
size: once

CDR3: CASSQENREYGEQYF
DNA: TGTGCCAGCAGCCAAGAGAACCGGGAGTACGGCGAGCAGTACTTC
D: -
V: TRBV14
J: TRBJ2-7
size: -

CDR3: CASSTTDRAQETQYF
DNA: TGTGCCAGCAGCACCACGGACAGGGCGCAAGAGACCCAGTACTTC
D: TRBD1
V: TRBV6-6
J: TRBJ2-5
size: -

CDR3: CASSLKGGLPNTEAFF
DNA: TGTGCCAGCAGCTTAAAAGGTGGACTGCCGAACACTGAAGCTTTCTTT
D: -
V: TRBV7-3
J: TRBJ1-1
size: -

CDR3: CASSEPAGGYEQYF
DNA: TGTGCCAGCAGTGAACCCGCGGGGGGCTACGAGCAGTACTTC
D: TRBD2
V: TRBV25-1
J: TRBJ2-7
size: -

CDR3: CASNNGGGYQETQYF
DNA: TGTGCCAGCAATAACGGCGGAGGATATCAAGAGACCCAGTACTTC
D: -
V: TRBV28
J: TRBJ2-5
size: -

CDR3: CASSTGINYGYTF
DNA: TGTGCCAGCAGTACCGGGATCAACTATGGCTACACCTTC
D: -
V: TRBV6-6
J: TRBJ1-2
size: -

CDR3: CATSAGVSYNEQFF
DNA: TGTGCCACCTCTGCGGGAGTATCGTACAATGAGCAGTTCTTC
D: TRBD2
V: TRBV19
J: TRBJ2-1
size: -

CDR3: CASRIGALPQHF
DNA: TGTGCCAGCAGAATAGGGGCACTGCCCCAGCATTTT
D: -
V: TRBV6-1
J: TRBJ1-5
size: -

CDR3: CAWNLAGSTGELFF
DNA: TGTGCCTGGAATTTAGCGGGGAGCACCGGGGAGCTGTTTTTT
D: TRBD2
V: TRBV30
J: TRBJ2-2
size: -

CDR3: CASSLSEGAPYEQYF
DNA: TGTGCCAGCAGTTTATCCGAGGGGGCCCCCTACGAGCAGTACTTC
D: TRBD1
V: TRBV27
J: TRBJ2-7
size: once

CDR3: CASSSTRETQYF
DNA: TGTGCCAGCAGCTCCACACGAGAGACCCAGTACTTC
D: -
V: TRBV7-9
J: TRBJ2-5
size: -

CDR3: CASSYSYPADTQYF
DNA: TGTGCCAGCAGTTATTCCTACCCGGCAGATACGCAGTATTTT
D: -
V: TRBV6-5
J: TRBJ2-3
size: few

CDR3: CASSLNSGRYNEQFF
DNA: TGTGCCAGCAGCTTAAATAGCGGGAGATACAATGAGCAGTTCTTC
D: TRBD2
V: TRBV7-9
J: TRBJ2-1
size: -

CDR3: CAWNLWTVDPSNSPLHF
DNA: TGTGCCTGGAACCTATGGACAGTTGACCCCTCTAATTCACCCCTCCACTTT
D: -
V: TRBV30
J: TRBJ1-6
size: -

CDR3: CASILAGQNQPQHF
DNA: TGTGCCAGCATTCTAGCGGGCCAAAATCAGCCCCAGCATTTT
D: -
V: TRBV6-6
J: TRBJ1-5
size: once

CDR3: CASSSLARRGRGEKLFF
DNA: TGTGCCAGCAGCTCTCTTGCGAGGCGGGGGAGAGGCGAAAAACTGTTTTTT
D: -
V: TRBV5-4
J: TRBJ1-4
size: -

CDR3: CASSVTRYGEQYF
DNA: TGTGCCAGCAGTGTAACCAGATATGGCGAGCAGTACTTC
D: -
V: TRBV2
J: TRBJ2-7
size: -

CDR3: CASSSSEKYEQYF
DNA: TGTGCCAGCAGCTCTAGCGAGAAGTACGAGCAGTACTTC
D: -
V: TRBV11-2
J: TRBJ2-7
size: once

CDR3: CASSQEPGSGELFF
DNA: TGCGCCAGCAGCCAAGAGCCAGGGTCCGGGGAGCTGTTTTTT
D: -
V: TRBV4-3
J: TRBJ2-2
size: -

CDR3: CASSSSGTPSYEQYF
DNA: TGTGCCAGCAGCTCGAGTGGGACACCTTCCTACGAGCAGTACTTC
D: -
V: TRBV5-4
J: TRBJ2-7
size: few

CDR3: CASSLRSDRIPYEQYF
DNA: TGTGCCAGCAGCTTAAGATCAGACAGGATTCCTTACGAGCAGTACTTC
D: -
V: TRBV13
J: TRBJ2-7
size: once

CDR3: CASSLRDFSYEQYF
DNA: TGTGCCAGCAGCTTACGGGACTTTTCCTACGAGCAGTACTTC
D: -
V: TRBV7-2
J: TRBJ2-7
size: -

CDR3: CASRPGTRGNEQFF
DNA: TGTGCCAGCAGGCCCGGGACTAGGGGCAATGAGCAGTTCTTC
D: TRBD2
V: TRBV2
J: TRBJ2-1
size: -

CDR3: CSSSFKGGRGETQYF
DNA: TGTTCCAGCAGCTTTAAGGGCGGCCGGGGAGAGACCCAGTACTTC
D: -
V: TRBV7-9
J: TRBJ2-5
size: -

CDR3: CASNPRGDRGLYGYTF
DNA: TGTGCCAGCAATCCCCGGGGGGACAGGGGGTTATATGGCTACACCTTC
D: TRBD1
V: TRBV5-5
J: TRBJ1-2
size: once

CDR3: CASILRGALYGYTF
DNA: TGTGCCAGCATCCTCAGGGGGGCTCTCTATGGCTACACCTTC
D: TRBD1
V: TRBV5-8
J: TRBJ1-2
size: -

CDR3: CASSFRGGEQYF
DNA: TGTGCCAGCAGTTTTCGGGGGGGTGAGCAGTACTTC
D: TRBD2
V: TRBV27
J: TRBJ2-7
size: -

CDR3: CASSRQGQAYLQETQYF
DNA: TGTGCCAGCAGCCGGCAGGGGCAGGCATACTTACAAGAGACCCAGTACTTC
D: -
V: TRBV14
J: TRBJ2-5
size: -

CDR3: CASSPGLEKLFF
DNA: TGTGCCAGCAGCCCAGGGTTGGAAAAACTGTTTTTT
D: -
V: TRBV7-2
J: TRBJ1-4
size: -

CDR3: CASSPRQGNTDTQYF
DNA: TGTGCCAGCAGTCCCAGACAGGGAAACACAGATACGCAGTATTTT
D: TRBD1
V: TRBV6-5
J: TRBJ2-3
size: -

CDR3: CATSRAPPGAYEQYF
DNA: TGTGCCACCAGCAGAGCCCCCCCGGGAGCCTACGAGCAGTACTTC
D: -
V: TRBV15
J: TRBJ2-7
size: few

CDR3: CASSLSPGSVYEQYF
DNA: TGTGCCAGCAGCTTATCTCCGGGTTCGGTCTACGAGCAGTACTTC
D: -
V: TRBV11-2
J: TRBJ2-7
size: -

CDR3: CASRESGGAGETQYF
DNA: TGTGCCAGCAGAGAAAGCGGGGGGGCCGGTGAGACCCAGTACTTC
D: TRBD2
V: TRBV2
J: TRBJ2-5
size: -

CDR3: CSSSLNRGTEAFF
DNA: TGTTCCAGCAGCTTGAACAGGGGAACTGAAGCTTTCTTT
D: TRBD1
V: TRBV7-9
J: TRBJ1-1
size: -

CDR3: CASSPRGSGGALTGELFF
DNA: TGTGCCAGCAGCCCGCGAGGTAGCGGGGGGGCCTTGACCGGGGAGCTGTTTTTT
D: TRBD2
V: TRBV9
J: TRBJ2-2
size: once

CDR3: CASSSAARTGEETQYF
DNA: TGTGCCAGCAGCTCAGCGGCCCGGACAGGGGAAGAGACCCAGTACTTC
D: TRBD1
V: TRBV7-3
J: TRBJ2-5
size: once

CDR3: CARAVDWPQF
DNA: TGCGCCAGAGCCGTGGACTGGCCCCAATTC
D: -
V: TRBV10-1
J: TRBJ2-7
size: -